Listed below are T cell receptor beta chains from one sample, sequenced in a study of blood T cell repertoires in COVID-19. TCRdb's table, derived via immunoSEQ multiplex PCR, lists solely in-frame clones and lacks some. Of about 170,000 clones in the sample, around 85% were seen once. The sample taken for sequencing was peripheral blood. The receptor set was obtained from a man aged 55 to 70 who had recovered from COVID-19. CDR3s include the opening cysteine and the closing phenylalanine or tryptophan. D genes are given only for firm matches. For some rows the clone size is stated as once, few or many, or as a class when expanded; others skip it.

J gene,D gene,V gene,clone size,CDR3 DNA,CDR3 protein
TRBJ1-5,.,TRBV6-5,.,TGTGCCAGCAGTCCACAATATAGCAATCAGCCCCAGCATTTT,CASSPQYSNQPQHF
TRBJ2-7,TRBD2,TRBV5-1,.,TGCGCCAGCAGCCCCACTAGCGGGGGGGCTGGGGTGAACGAGCAGTACTTC,CASSPTSGGAGVNEQYF
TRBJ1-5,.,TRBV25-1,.,TGTGCCAGCAGCGGAGAAGGTCATCAGCCCCAGCATTTT,CASSGEGHQPQHF
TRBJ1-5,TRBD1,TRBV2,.,TGTGCCAGCAGTTTAGGACAGGGGGCTCTTCAGCCCCAGCATTTT,CASSLGQGALQPQHF
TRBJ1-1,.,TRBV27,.,TGTGCCAGCAGTGTCGGGCCAAGGGGGGGTAGAACTGAAGCTTTCTTT,CASSVGPRGGRTEAFF
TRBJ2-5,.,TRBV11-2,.,TGTGCCAGCAGTCTTCAGGGGCGGCAAGAGACCCAGTACTTC,CASSLQGRQETQYF
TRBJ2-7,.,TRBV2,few,TGTGCCAGCAGCAGACAGATCGAGACCTACGAGCAGTACTTC,CASSRQIETYEQYF
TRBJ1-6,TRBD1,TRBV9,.,TGTGCCAGCAGCGTATCGGACAGGGGGAATTCACCCCTCCACTTT,CASSVSDRGNSPLHF
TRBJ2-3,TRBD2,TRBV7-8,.,TGTGCCAGCAGCTTGCCGCCTAGCGGGGGGTCGGATACGCAGTATTTT,CASSLPPSGGSDTQYF
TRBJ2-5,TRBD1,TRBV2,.,TGTGCCAGCAGGGCACAGGGGGCGGGGGAGACCCAGTACTTC,CASRAQGAGETQYF
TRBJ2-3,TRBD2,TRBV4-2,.,TGTGCCAGCAGCCCGGGACTAGCGGGCTTCGGGACAGATACGCAGTATTTT,CASSPGLAGFGTDTQYF
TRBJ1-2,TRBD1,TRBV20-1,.,TGCAGTGCTAGTATCCCCGGGACAGGGGCGTATGGCTACACCTTC,CSASIPGTGAYGYTF
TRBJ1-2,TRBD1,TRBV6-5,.,TGTGCCAGCAGCTGGGGACAGGGTATCTTCTATGGCTACACCTTC,CASSWGQGIFYGYTF
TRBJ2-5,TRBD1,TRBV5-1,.,TGCGCCAGCAGCTTAGAGGGACAGCAAGAGACCCAGTACTTC,CASSLEGQQETQYF
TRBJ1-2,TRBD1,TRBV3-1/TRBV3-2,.,TGTGCCAGCAGCCCGGACAGGTCCTATGGCTACACCTTC,CASSPDRSYGYTF
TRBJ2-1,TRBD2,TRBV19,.,TGTGCCAGTAGTACCACGGGGGGCAATGAGCAGTTCTTC,CASSTTGGNEQFF
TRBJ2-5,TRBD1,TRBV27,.,TGTGCCACCGCGGACAGGGGGCTTGGTAGACAAGAGACCCAGTACTTC,CATADRGLGRQETQYF
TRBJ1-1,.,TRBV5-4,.,TGTGCCAGCAGCTATGGACAGCTCCACAGCTTGAACACTGAAGCTTTCTTT,CASSYGQLHSLNTEAFF
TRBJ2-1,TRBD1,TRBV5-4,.,TGTGCCAGCAGCCCGGGTGGGGACAGGGGCCACAATGAGCAGTTCTTC,CASSPGGDRGHNEQFF
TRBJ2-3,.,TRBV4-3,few,TGCGCCAGCAGCCAAGACGCGGGGTCGGGGACGCAGTATTTT,CASSQDAGSGTQYF
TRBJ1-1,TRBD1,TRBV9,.,TGTGCCAGCAGCGTAGCCCTGGACGCCGGGCAGGGGGTGAACACTGAAGCTTTCTTT,CASSVALDAGQGVNTEAFF
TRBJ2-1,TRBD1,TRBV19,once,TGTGCCAGCGCGGGACAGGGCAGCGAGCAGTTCTTC,CASAGQGSEQFF
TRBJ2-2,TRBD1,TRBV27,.,TGTGCCAGCAGTTTGGTGGGGACAGGGTTGGGGACCGGGGAGCTGTTTTTT,CASSLVGTGLGTGELFF
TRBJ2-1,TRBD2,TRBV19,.,TGTGCCAGTAGTGGGAGCGGGGGAGGGGCTTACAATGAGCAGTTCTTC,CASSGSGGGAYNEQFF
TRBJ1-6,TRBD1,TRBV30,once,TGTGCCTGGAGTACACGGACAGGGCTTAGGAATTCACCCCTCCACTTT,CAWSTRTGLRNSPLHF
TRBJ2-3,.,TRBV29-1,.,TGCAGCGTCCCTGGGGGGGCAGGTACGCAGTATTTT,CSVPGGAGTQYF
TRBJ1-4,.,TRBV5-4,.,TGTGCCAGCAGCTTCCAACAGGGAGAGGGGGAAAAACTGTTTTTT,CASSFQQGEGEKLFF
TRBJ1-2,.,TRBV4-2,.,TGTGCCAGCAGCCACGCTAACTATGGCTACACCTTC,CASSHANYGYTF
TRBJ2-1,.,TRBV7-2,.,TGTGCCAGCAGACCAAGACTAGTCGATGAGCAGTTCTTC,CASRPRLVDEQFF
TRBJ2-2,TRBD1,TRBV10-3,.,TGTGCCATCAGTGATTTAGGGGGACAGGGGGCCGGGGAGCTGTTTTTT,CAISDLGGQGAGELFF
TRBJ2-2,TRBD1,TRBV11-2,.,TGTGCCAGCAGTCGGGACAGGGGGTACGCCGGGGAGCTGTTTTTT,CASSRDRGYAGELFF
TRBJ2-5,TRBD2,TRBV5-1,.,TGCGCCAGCAGCTTGGGACTAGCGGGGGGATTGCTGGAGACCCAGTACTTC,CASSLGLAGGLLETQYF
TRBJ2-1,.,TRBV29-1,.,TGCAGCGTTGCTGAGGCGGGCGAGCAGTTCTTC,CSVAEAGEQFF
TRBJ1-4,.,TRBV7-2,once,TGTGCCAGCAGCTTAGGGGCAGGCGATAATGAAAAACTGTTTTTT,CASSLGAGDNEKLFF
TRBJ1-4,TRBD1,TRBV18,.,TGTGCCAGCTCACCGGACAGGTCCAGGAGCAAACTGTTTTTT,CASSPDRSRSKLFF
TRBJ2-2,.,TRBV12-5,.,TGTGCTAGTGGTTTGGTACTGCGGGAGCGGTGGGGGGCCGAGGCCAACACCGGGGAGCTGTTTTTT,CASGLVLRERWGAEANTGELFF
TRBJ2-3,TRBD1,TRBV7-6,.,TGTGCCAGCAGCTTAACAGGGGGAGATACGCAGTATTTT,CASSLTGGDTQYF
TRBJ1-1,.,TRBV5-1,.,TGCGCCAGCAGTTCTACAGGCTGGAACACTGAAGCTTTCTTT,CASSSTGWNTEAFF
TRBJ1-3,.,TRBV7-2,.,TGTGCCAGCAGCTACGGTACAGGGAAAGGAAACACCATATATTTT,CASSYGTGKGNTIYF
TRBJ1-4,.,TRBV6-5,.,TGTGCCAGCGGCAGGGTAGCCGGTAATGAAAAACTGTTTTTT,CASGRVAGNEKLFF
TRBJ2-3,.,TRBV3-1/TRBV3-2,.,TGTGCCGTAGGGGACAATTTTAAAGATACGCAGTATTTT,CAVGDNFKDTQYF